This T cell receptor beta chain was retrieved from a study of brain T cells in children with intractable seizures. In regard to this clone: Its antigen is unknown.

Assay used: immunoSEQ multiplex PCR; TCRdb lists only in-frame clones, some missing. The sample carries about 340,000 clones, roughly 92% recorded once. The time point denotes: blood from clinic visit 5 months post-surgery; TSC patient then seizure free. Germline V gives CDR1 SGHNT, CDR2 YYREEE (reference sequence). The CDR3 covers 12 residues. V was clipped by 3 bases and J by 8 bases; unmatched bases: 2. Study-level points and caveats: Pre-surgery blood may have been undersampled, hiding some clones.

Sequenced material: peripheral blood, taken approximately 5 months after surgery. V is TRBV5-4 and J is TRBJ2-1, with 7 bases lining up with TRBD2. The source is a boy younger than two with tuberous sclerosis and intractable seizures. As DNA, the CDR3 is TGTGCCAGCAGCTCCCTAGCGGATGAGCAGTTCTTC. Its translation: CASSSLADEQFF.